This T cell receptor (beta chain) is from a study of blood T cell repertoires in COVID-19. Here immunoSEQ multiplex PCR was the method, and the copy in TCRdb shows in-frame clones only, minus some. Of under 350,000 clones in the sample, 65% to 90% were seen once. This CDR3 region has 13 residues. The germline gives CDR1 SNHLY, CDR2 FYNNEI. The germline V and J ends were trimmed by 7 bases and 8 bases, with 16 bases remaining between them. This receptor was obtained from a woman aged 40 to 55 with acute COVID-19. Sequenced sample: PBMCs or T cells enriched from blood (not recorded which). The gene calls are TRBV2 and TRBJ2-3; no reliable D call. The CDR3: CASTSDLAATQYF. CDR3 nucleotide sequence: TGTGCCAGCACTTCAGACCTGGCGGCTACGCAGTATTTT. The full variable domain, its missing parts supplied by reference TRBV2 and TRBJ2-3, is EPEVTQTPSHQVTQMGQEVILRCVPISNHLYFYWYRQILGQKVEFLVSFYNNEISEKSEIFDDQFSVERPDGSNFTLKIRSTKLEDSAMYFCASTSDLAATQYFGPGTRLTVL.